This T cell receptor (beta chain) was obtained from a study of post-analysis software for immune sequencing data. Study summary: Courses of disease covered relapsing-remitting, secondary progressive and progressive-relapsing multiple sclerosis.

Carried by the TCR beta cDNA libraries were unique molecular identifiers. The T cell input of about 1 to 10 million gave roughly 500,000 cDNA molecules. TCRdb re-called the PCR reads with MiXCR, one entry per CDR3 protein. The table has hundreds of thousands of distinct CDR3 sequences, less than 40% seen once; the top ten hold 7.5% to 8.5%. The study's findings and limits: By F measure, strong co-clustering occurred among samples prepared in the same batch. TRBV segments more frequent in patients than in controls numbered a few and included TRBV5-6, TRBV5-1 and TRBV20-1. There was significantly lower normalized Chao1 diversity in multiple sclerosis patients than in controls.

The CDR3 has 16 amino acids. Germline-derived CDR1 and CDR2 are DFQATT and SNEGSKA (reference sequence). In regard to this clonotype: Its antigen is unknown. One end of the junction is discordant with germline, which a read error may explain.

This chain connects TRBV20-1 to TRBJ2-7, with 8 bases aligning to TRBD2. Matching the DNA end better, TRBJ2-4 makes the J call doubtful. The sequence was obtained from a girl under 10 years old with multiple sclerosis. The source material was blood. The CDR3 coding sequence is TGCAGCGCTAGAGATATCAGCGGGAGTTGGGAAAACATTCAGTACTTC. It specifies CSARDISGSWENIQYF.